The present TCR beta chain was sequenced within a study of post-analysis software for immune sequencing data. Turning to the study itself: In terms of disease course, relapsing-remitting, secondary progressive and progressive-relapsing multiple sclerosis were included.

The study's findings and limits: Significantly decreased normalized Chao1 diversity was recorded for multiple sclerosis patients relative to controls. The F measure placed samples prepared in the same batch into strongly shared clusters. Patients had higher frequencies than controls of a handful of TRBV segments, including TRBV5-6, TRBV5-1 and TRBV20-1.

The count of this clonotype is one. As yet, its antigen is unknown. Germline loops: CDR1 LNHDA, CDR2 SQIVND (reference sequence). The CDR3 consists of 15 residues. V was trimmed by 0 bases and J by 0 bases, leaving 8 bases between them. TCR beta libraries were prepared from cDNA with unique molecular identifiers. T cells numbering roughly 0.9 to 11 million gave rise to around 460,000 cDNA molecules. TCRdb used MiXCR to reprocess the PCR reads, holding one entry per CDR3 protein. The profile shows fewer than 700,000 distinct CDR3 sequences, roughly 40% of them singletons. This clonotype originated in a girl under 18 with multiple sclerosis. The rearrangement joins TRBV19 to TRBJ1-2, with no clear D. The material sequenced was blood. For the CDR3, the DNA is TGTGCCAGTAGTATAGATGCGGAAACTAACTATGGCTACACCTTC. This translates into CASSIDAETNYGYTF.